Following are 14 T cell receptor beta chains from one sample sequenced in a study of T cells in women clearing cervical HPV infection listed by TCRdb under 2018. Libraries were built with the immunoSEQ multiplex PCR assay. This is the immuneACCESS table as TCRdb keeps it, with only in-frame sequences that have V and J called. A part of the clones is gone; compared with another copy, unresolved V genes explain less than half, and the rest is unexplained. This sample's table has entries for 20,000 to 25,000 clones. 6% of the sample rests with the top ten. Sequences were obtained from blood buffy coat. These receptors all stem from a woman aged 18-69 years with a cervical HPV16 infection that either progressed to CIN3+ or cleared (not recorded which).

In the case of this clone: Read coverage stops 3 residues before the CDR3 terminus; the germline J gene supplies the remainder. The chain couples TRBV7-2 to TRBJ2-1; 7 nucleotides line up with TRBD2. CDR1 and CDR2 from the germline V gene are SGHTA and FQGNSA. CDR3 length: 15 amino acids. The ends lost 3 bases at V and 3 bases at J; junction bases unmatched: 5. The CDR3 is CASSLASGNYNEQFF. The CDR3 DNA, read in part, is TGTGCCAGCAGCTTGGCTAGCGGAAACTACAATGAG.

With regard to this clone: The DNA ends 3 residues before the CDR3 does, and the rest of the CDR3 is filled in from the germline J gene. V and J are TRBV28 and TRBJ2-3; TRBD1 matches at 9 bases. Germline assignment: CDR1 MDHEN and CDR2 SYDVKM. The CDR3 contains 15 residues. V dropped 5 bases and J dropped 8; count of bases not matched to a gene: 11. CDR3 amino acids: CASSPVPGQGPTQYF. The sequenced part of the CDR3 DNA is TGTGCCAGCAGTCCGGTCCCGGGACAGGGTCCTACG.

Notes on this clone: Read coverage stops 3 residues before the CDR3 terminus; the germline J gene supplies the remainder. The chain has TRBV28 and TRBJ2-3; D gene ambiguous. CDR1 is MDHEN, CDR2 SYDVKM, per germline. Trimming removed 4 bases from V and 2 bases from J, with 7 bases in between. The CDR3 loop spans 13 amino acids. The covered CDR3 bases are TGTGCCAGCAGTTCACTCATCACAGATACG. Protein product: CASSSLITDT. The CDR3, in full, reads CASSSLITDTQYF.

Comments on this clone: The junction does not match germline at one end; this may be a read error. CDR3 bases read: TGCAGTGCTACAGCCCGAGGAACTAACGAAAAA. It translates to CSATARGTNEK. The CDR3 in full is CSATARGTNEKLFF. V usage is TRBV20-1 and J usage is TRBJ1-4, with no clear D. The missing CDR3 end, 3 residues past where the read stops, is filled in from the germline J gene. CDR1 is DFQATT, CDR2 SNEGSKA, per germline (reference sequence). The CDR3 length is 14 residues.

Comments on this clone: The read comes to an end 3 residues before the CDR3 does, leaving the germline J gene to fill in the end. The V gene is TRBV20-1, the J gene TRBJ2-3; 8 positions agree with TRBD2. The germline CDR1 and CDR2 sequences are DFQATT and SNEGSKA (reference sequence). The CDR3 loop spans 16 amino acids. The ends lost 0 bases at V and 2 bases at J; junction bases unmatched: 7. CDR3 residues: CSAREVSSGSTDTQYF. The sequenced part of the CDR3 DNA is TGCAGTGCTAGAGAAGTTTCTAGCGGGTCCACAGATACG.

Comments on this clone: The read ends 3 residues before the CDR3 terminus; that terminus is restored from the germline J gene. The gene calls are TRBV20-1 and TRBJ2-1; 8 bases line up with TRBD1. Germline CDR1 reads DFQATT; CDR2 reads SNEGSKA (reference sequence). V was clipped by 3 bases and J by 9 bases; unmatched bases: 7. This CDR3 has 13 amino acids. CDR3 DNA, as far as it was read: TGCAGTGCTAGGCTACAGGGGGAGGCTGAG. It specifies CSARLQGEAE. The full CDR3 protein is CSARLQGEAEQFF.

In regard to this clone: Read coverage stops 3 residues before the CDR3 terminus; the germline J gene supplies the remainder. The rearrangement links TRBV19 to TRBJ2-5; no clear D. V was trimmed by 4 bases and J by 5 bases, leaving 14 bases between them. Germline V lookup: CDR1 LNHDA, CDR2 SQIVND (reference sequence). CDR3 size: 14 residues. CDR3 DNA (partial): TGTGCCAGTAGTACCTCCCAGATGCCGGAGACC. This encodes CASSTSQMPET. The whole CDR3 reads CASSTSQMPETQYF.

Notes on this clone: The read comes to an end 3 residues before the CDR3 does, leaving the germline J gene to fill in the end. The rearrangement joins TRBV29-1 to TRBJ1-2, with 10 bases identical to TRBD1. CDR1 SQVTM and CDR2 ANQGSEA come from the germline V gene. V shed 1 base, J shed 1 base, and the junction held 0 bases outside the gene matches. The CDR3 consists of 14 residues. CDR3 DNA, as far as it was read: TGCAGCGTTGAAGGGGACAGGGGTAACTATGGC. It codes for CSVEGDRGNYG. The entire CDR3 protein is CSVEGDRGNYGYTF.

A remark on this clone: The read terminates 3 residues ahead of where the CDR3 ends, so the germline J gene completes it. The chain couples TRBV5-1 to TRBJ2-7, with D possibly TRBD1 on 5 matching bases. This CDR3 is built from 13 residues. Germline-derived CDR1 and CDR2 are SGHRS and YFSETQ. Trimming took off 2 bases at V and 1 base at J, with 7 bases between the two ends. The CDR3 reads CASSFGQSYEQYF. Incomplete CDR3 DNA: TGCGCCAGCAGCTTTGGACAATCCTACGAG.

The CDR3 reads CASSLERSDEQYF. CDR3 DNA, as far as it was read: TGTGCCAGCAGCTTAGAACGCAGCGACGAG. The chain joins TRBV7-9 to TRBJ2-7; D is undetermined. The CDR3 end lies 3 residues beyond the end of the read and is filled in from the germline J gene. The V gene lost 1 base and the J gene lost 5 bases, with 9 bases spanning the gap. The V gene's germline CDR1 is SEHNR and CDR2 FQNEAQ (reference sequence). The CDR3 length is 13 residues.

On this clone: The read ends 3 residues shy of where the CDR3 ends; the end is completed using the germline J gene. The V call is TRBV18, the J call TRBJ1-2, with D uncertain. The CDR3 runs to 14 residues. CDR1 and CDR2 (germline): KGHSH, LQKENI. The CDR3 loop is CASSPERVTDTYTF. CDR3 DNA, as far as it was read: TGTGCCAGCTCACCAGAAAGGGTCACAGATACC.

Comments on this clone: Coverage ceases 3 residues before the CDR3 finishes, and the germline J gene fills in the end. The chain combines TRBV7-8 with TRBJ2-2; the D is unclear. The germline V gene has CDR1 SGHVS and CDR2 FQNEAQ. Trimming cost V 1 base and J 7 bases, with 13 bases left between them. This CDR3 is 15 amino acids long. CDR3 residues: CASSLETTWVGELFF. Incomplete CDR3 DNA: TGTGCCAGCAGCTTAGAGACGACATGGGTCGGGGAG.

Worth noting for this clone: The read comes to an end 3 residues before the CDR3 does, leaving the germline J gene to fill in the end. The rearrangement joins TRBV12-3 or TRBV12-4 to TRBJ2-5, with TRBD2 matching over 12 bases. The CDR3 consists of 15 residues. The J segment lost 4 bases and the V segment lost 1 base, leaving 1 base of the junction unmatched. The DNA read from the CDR3 is TGTGCCAGCAGTTTAGAACTAGCGGGAGGAGAGACC. Protein product: CASSLELAGGET. In full, the CDR3 is CASSLELAGGETQYF.

On this clone itself: The CDR3 is cut off 3 residues early in the read; its end comes from the germline J gene. Other DNA sequences of this sample code for an identical CDR3. The genes are TRBV2 and TRBJ2-6, with 7 bases fitting TRBD2. V shed 4 bases, J shed 7 bases, and the junction held 7 bases outside the gene matches. Germline lookup yields CDR1 SNHLY and CDR2 FYNNEI. The CDR3 is 15 amino acids. The DNA read from the CDR3 is TGTGCCAGCAGTGTAGAAGGGAGGGGTGCCAACGTC. This encodes CASSVEGRGANV. The full CDR3 protein reads CASSVEGRGANVLTF. Full variable domain (missing parts from reference TRBV2 and TRBJ2-6): EPEVTQTPSHQVTQMGQEVILRCVPISNHLYFYWYRQILGQKVEFLVSFYNNEISEKSEIFDDQFSVERPDGSNFTLKIRSTKLEDSAMYFCASSVEGRGANVLTFGAGSRLTVL.